The clone carrying this T cell receptor beta chain was observed a few times. Its antigen is not identified. One end of the junction fails to match germline, which may point to a read error. PCR employed 60 Vbeta and 13 Jbeta primers. Assay: immunoSEQ multiplex PCR; the TCRdb copy retains only in-frame clones and omits some. The sample yields roughly 140,000 clones, approximately 72% seen once. This sample is drawn from a study of cytomegalovirus exposure and HLA in healthy donors. Study-wide findings and caveats: In a later analysis, donors in an Asian-associated ancestry cluster reportedly had fewer N-insertions in productive TCRs than the cohort mean. Most TCR sequences were rare, but some public TCRs occurred in many donors.

This CDR3 spans 15 amino acids. Germline lookup yields CDR1 ENHRY and CDR2 SYGVKD. The receptor was isolated from a man younger than 35 in good health and CMV-seronegative. The genes are TRBV10-3 and TRBJ2-3; 16 positions match TRBD2. The sequenced sample consisted of PBMCs. CDR3 sequence reads: CAISEPGLAGGPVLF. The CDR3, as DNA: TGTGCCATCAGTGAACCGGGACTAGCGGGAGGGCCGGTCCTTTTT.